These 13 T cell receptor beta chains were all obtained from the same sample, sequenced in a study of beta chain features in type 1 diabetes. Every isolated RNA sample was fully reverse transcribed, so sequencing captured expressed TCRB transcripts. Libraries were prepared by immunoSEQ multiplex PCR; TCRdb keeps only in-frame clonotypes and omits some of them. The table records hundreds of thousands of clones, less than 20% of them present only once. Sequenced sample: naive CD4+ T cells from blood. The receptors shown here come from a man aged 18-30 years in good health.

The chain uses TRBV7-9 and TRBJ2-2; D uncertain. The V end lost 5 bases, the J end lost 0 bases, and 13 bases lay between the germline ends. The CDR3 covers 16 residues. Per germline, CDR1 SEHNR and CDR2 FQNEAQ (reference sequence). The CDR3 region is CASSVVWQANTGELFF. The CDR3 bases are TGTGCCAGCAGCGTAGTGTGGCAGGCGAACACCGGGGAGCTGTTTTTT.

This clone was seen only a few times. The chain joins TRBV7-2 to TRBJ1-3, with TRBD1 identical over 7 bases. CDR1 and CDR2 from the germline V gene are SGHTA and FQGNSA. This CDR3 is 15 amino acids long. The junction had 11 bases not matched to a gene; V was cut back by 5 bases and J by 7 bases. CDR3 sequence reads: CASSPPTGRGNTIYF. CDR3 nucleotides: TGTGCCAGCAGCCCACCGACAGGGAGGGGGAACACCATATATTTT.

The chain employs TRBV28 and TRBJ2-7, with D perhaps TRBD1 (5 bases). The CDR3 covers 14 residues. Germline CDR1 MDHEN, CDR2 SYDVKM. Trimming removed 6 bases at V and 2 bases at J, with 14 bases between. The CDR3 reads CASRTALVPYEQYF. CDR3 sequence (DNA): TGTGCCAGCAGGACAGCCTTAGTCCCCTACGAGCAGTACTTC. The variable domain in full, with the rest retrieved from reference TRBV28 and TRBJ2-7, is DVKVTQSSRYLVKRTGEKVFLECVQDMDHENMFWYRQDPGLGLRLIYFSYDVKMKEKGDIPEGYSVSREKKERFSLILESASTNQTSMYLCASRTALVPYEQYFGPGTRLTVT.

This clone was detected only a few times. The chain recombines TRBV5-1 with TRBJ2-5, with 7 bases lining up with TRBD2. The germline V gene encodes CDR1 SGHRS and CDR2 YFSETQ. The J segment lost 7 bases and the V segment lost 4 bases, leaving 4 bases of the junction unmatched. The CDR3 has 12 residues. The CDR3 coding sequence is TGCGCCAGCAGCCCCTCGGGGGGGACCCAGTACTTC. Residues: CASSPSGGTQYF.

V usage is TRBV11-2 and J usage is TRBJ2-5; 7 nucleotides agree with TRBD1. V lost 5 bases, J lost 2 bases, and 2 bases stayed unmatched. The germline V gene has CDR1 SGHAT and CDR2 FQNNGV. CDR3 length: 13 residues. The CDR3 loop is CASSRQGQETQYF. The CDR3 DNA follows: TGTGCCAGCAGCCGACAGGGTCAAGAGACCCAGTACTTC.

The CDR3 loop reads CASSHPSGRGQPQHF. The DNA of the CDR3 is TGCGCCAGCAGTCACCCTTCAGGGAGGGGGCAGCCCCAGCATTTT. The chain is built from TRBV23-1 and TRBJ1-5, with D possibly TRBD1 on 6 matching bases. TRBV23-1 is sorted into the ORF group, with uncertain function. The V end lost 3 bases, the J end lost 7 bases, and 16 bases lay between the germline ends. This CDR3 is 15 amino acids long.

This clone has a handful of counts. The rearrangement uses TRBV28 and TRBJ2-1; unclear D gene. CDR1 MDHEN and CDR2 SYDVKM come from the germline V gene. The CDR3 consists of 12 residues. Trimming cost V 3 bases and J 7 bases, with 7 bases left between them. CDR3 nucleotides: TGTGCCAGCAGTTTCCAATCAAATGAGCAGTTCTTC. Translating it yields CASSFQSNEQFF.

The CDR3 DNA reads as TGTGCCAGCAGAGGACCGGGACAGGGGAGATCTAATGAGCAGTTCTTC. It codes for CASRGPGQGRSNEQFF. J is TRBJ2-1 and V is TRBV28; 10 nucleotides agree with TRBD1. The CDR3 runs 16 residues. Germline V gene sequence: CDR1 MDHEN, CDR2 SYDVKM. Germline trimming cut 6 bases from V and 7 bases from J; bases unmatched to any gene: 12.

In DNA form, the CDR3 reads TGTGCCAGCTCAAGCACCATTACCTCCAAAAACATTCAGTACTTC. Residues: CASSSTITSKNIQYF. The chain carries TRBV18 and TRBJ2-4; D unclear. This CDR3 is built from 15 residues. Trimming left V 5 bases short and J 2 bases short, with 13 bases between. CDR1 and CDR2 (germline): KGHSH, LQKENI.

The chain combines TRBV7-3 with TRBJ1-4, with a weak D call TRBD1 (5 bases). V shed 0 bases and J shed 12 bases, with 11 bases lying between them. The germline V gene has CDR1 SGHTA and CDR2 FQGTGA. The CDR3 extends over 13 amino acids. This chain's CDR3 is CASSLTRQGELFF. In nucleotides, the CDR3 is TGTGCCAGCAGCTTAACGCGGCAGGGCGAACTGTTTTTT.

This clone was counted between two and nine times. V is TRBV7-6 and J is TRBJ2-5; D not certain. V lost 0 bases, J lost 1 base, and 9 bases lay in between. Germline assignment: CDR1 SGHVS and CDR2 FNYEAQ. The CDR3 runs to 15 residues. The CDR3 coding sequence is TGTGCCAGCAGCTTAGCGGTGATCGGCCAAGAGACCCAGTACTTC. Protein product: CASSLAVIGQETQYF.

The rearrangement links TRBV7-2 to TRBJ1-6, with TRBD1 as a possible D gene (6 bases). The V gene lost 7 bases and the J gene lost 14 bases, with 21 bases spanning the gap. The CDR3 extends over 14 amino acids. In germline, CDR1 is SGHTA, CDR2 FQGNSA. The CDR3 DNA reads TGTGCCAGCACGAACAGGGTCACTCTCGGGACCCTCCACTTT. Amino acids: CASTNRVTLGTLHF.

The chain is built from TRBV5-5 and TRBJ2-1, with TRBD2 matching 7 bases. Looked up from germline, CDR1 is SGHKS and CDR2 is YYEKEE (reference sequence). Losses at the gene ends were 4 bases for V and 7 bases for J; bases not matched to a gene: 14. The CDR3 covers 16 residues. CDR3 bases: TGTGCCAGCAGCACCCCCGTTCCGGGGGGAAGGAATGAGCAGTTCTTC. It specifies CASSTPVPGGRNEQFF.